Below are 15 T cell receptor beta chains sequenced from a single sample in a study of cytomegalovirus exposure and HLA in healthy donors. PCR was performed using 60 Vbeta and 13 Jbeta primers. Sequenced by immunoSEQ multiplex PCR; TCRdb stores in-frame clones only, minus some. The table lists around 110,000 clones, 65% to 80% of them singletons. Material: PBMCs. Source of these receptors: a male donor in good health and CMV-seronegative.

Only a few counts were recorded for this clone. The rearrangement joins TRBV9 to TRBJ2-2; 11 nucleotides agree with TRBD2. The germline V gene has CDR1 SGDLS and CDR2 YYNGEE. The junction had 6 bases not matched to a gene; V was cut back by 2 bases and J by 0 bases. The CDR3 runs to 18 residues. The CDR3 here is CASSVGLAVTANTGELFF. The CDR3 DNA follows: TGTGCCAGCAGCGTGGGACTAGCGGTCACCGCGAACACCGGGGAGCTGTTTTTT.

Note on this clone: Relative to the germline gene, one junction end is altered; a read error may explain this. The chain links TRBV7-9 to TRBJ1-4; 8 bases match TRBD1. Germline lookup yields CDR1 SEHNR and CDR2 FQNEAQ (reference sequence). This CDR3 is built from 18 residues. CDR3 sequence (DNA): TGTGCCAGCAGCTTAAAAGGACAGGGTTTAGACAGAAATGGAAAACTGTTTTTT. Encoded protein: CASSLKGQGLDRNGKLFF.

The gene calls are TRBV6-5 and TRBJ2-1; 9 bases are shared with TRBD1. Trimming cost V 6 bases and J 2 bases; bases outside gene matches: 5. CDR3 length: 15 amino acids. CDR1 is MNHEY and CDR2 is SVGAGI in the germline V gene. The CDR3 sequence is CASRWTGVAYNEQFF. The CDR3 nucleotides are TGTGCCAGCAGGTGGACAGGGGTTGCCTACAATGAGCAGTTCTTC.

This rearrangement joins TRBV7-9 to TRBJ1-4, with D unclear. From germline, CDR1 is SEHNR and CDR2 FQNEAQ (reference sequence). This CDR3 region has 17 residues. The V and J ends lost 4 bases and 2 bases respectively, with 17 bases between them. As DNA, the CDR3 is TGTGCCAGCAGCTCTCCAAACAAGCGAGATACTAATGAAAAACTGTTTTTT. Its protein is CASSSPNKRDTNEKLFF. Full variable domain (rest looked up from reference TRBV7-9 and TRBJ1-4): DTGVSQNPRHKITKRGQNVTFRCDPISEHNRLYWYRQTLGQGPEFLTYFQNEAQLEKSRLLSDRFSAERPKGSFSTLEIQRTEQGDSAMYLCASSSPNKRDTNEKLFFGSGTQLSVL.

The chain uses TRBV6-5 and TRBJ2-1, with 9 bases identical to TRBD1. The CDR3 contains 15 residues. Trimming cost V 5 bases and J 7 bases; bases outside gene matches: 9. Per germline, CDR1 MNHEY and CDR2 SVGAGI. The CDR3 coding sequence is TGTGCCAGCAGTACACGGGACAGGGCTTGGAATGAGCAGTTCTTC. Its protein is CASSTRDRAWNEQFF.

CDR3 coding DNA: TGTGCCAGCAGCCCCCGGGGGGAGATGATAGATACGCAGTATTTT. Its protein is CASSPRGEMIDTQYF. The chain carries TRBV7-8 and TRBJ2-3, with TRBD2 matching over 7 bases. The CDR3 has 15 residues. Germline V gene data show CDR1 as SGHVS and CDR2 as FQNEAQ. V shed 5 bases and J 5 bases; nucleotides not matched to a gene: 10.

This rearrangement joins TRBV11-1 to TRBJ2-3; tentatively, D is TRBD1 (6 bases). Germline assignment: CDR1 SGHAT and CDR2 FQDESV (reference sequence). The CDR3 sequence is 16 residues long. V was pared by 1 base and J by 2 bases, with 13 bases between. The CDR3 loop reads CASSLGSAGDTDTQYF. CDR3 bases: TGTGCCAGCAGCTTAGGGTCAGCAGGGGACACAGATACGCAGTATTTT.

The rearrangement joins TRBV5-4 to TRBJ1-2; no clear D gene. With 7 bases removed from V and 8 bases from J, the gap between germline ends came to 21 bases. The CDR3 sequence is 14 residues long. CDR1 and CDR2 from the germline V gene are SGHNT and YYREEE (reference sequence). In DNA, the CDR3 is TGTGCCAGCGGTCCCGTCGACTCAGCGGTGGGCTACACCTTC. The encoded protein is CASGPVDSAVGYTF. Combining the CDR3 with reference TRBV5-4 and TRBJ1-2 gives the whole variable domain ETGVTQSPTHLIKTRGQQVTLRCSSQSGHNTVSWYQQALGQGPQFIFQYYREEENGRGNFPPRFSGLQFPNYSSELNVNALELDDSALYLCASGPVDSAVGYTFGSGTRLTVV.

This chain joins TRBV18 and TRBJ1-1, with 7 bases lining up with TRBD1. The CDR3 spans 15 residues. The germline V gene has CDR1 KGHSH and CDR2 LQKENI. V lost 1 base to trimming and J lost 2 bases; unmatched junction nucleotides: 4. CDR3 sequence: CASSPLGTDNTEAFF. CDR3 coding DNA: TGTGCCAGCTCACCACTCGGGACAGACAACACTGAAGCTTTCTTT.

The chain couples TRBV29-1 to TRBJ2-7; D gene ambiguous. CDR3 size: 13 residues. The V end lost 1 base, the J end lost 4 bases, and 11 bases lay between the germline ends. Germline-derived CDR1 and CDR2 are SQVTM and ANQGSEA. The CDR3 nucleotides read TGCAGCGTTGAAGGTCTAGTTGGGTACGAGCAGTACTTC. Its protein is CSVEGLVGYEQYF.

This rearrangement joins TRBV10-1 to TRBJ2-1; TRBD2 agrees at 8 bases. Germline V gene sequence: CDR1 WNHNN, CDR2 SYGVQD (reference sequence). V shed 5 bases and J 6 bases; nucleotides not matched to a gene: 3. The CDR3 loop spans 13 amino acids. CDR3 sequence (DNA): TGCGCCAGCAGTTGGACTAGCTCCAATGAGCAGTTCTTC. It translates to CASSWTSSNEQFF.

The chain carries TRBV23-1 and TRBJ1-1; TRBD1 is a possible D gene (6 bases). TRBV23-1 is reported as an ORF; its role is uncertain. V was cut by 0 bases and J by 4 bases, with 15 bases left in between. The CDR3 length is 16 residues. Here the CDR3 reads CASSQSGIQGFTEAFF. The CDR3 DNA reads TGCGCCAGCAGTCAATCGGGCATACAGGGTTTCACTGAAGCTTTCTTT.

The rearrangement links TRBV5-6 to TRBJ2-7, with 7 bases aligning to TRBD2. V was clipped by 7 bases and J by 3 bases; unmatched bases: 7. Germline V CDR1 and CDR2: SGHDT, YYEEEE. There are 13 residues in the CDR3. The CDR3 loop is CASCPRGVYEQYF. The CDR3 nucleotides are TGTGCCAGCTGCCCTCGGGGGGTCTACGAGCAGTACTTC.

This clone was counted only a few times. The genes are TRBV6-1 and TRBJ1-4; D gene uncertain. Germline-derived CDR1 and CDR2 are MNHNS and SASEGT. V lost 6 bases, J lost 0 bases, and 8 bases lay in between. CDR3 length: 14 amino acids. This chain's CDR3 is CASRRAATNEKLFF. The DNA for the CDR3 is TGTGCCAGCAGGCGGGCTGCAACTAATGAAAAACTGTTTTTT.

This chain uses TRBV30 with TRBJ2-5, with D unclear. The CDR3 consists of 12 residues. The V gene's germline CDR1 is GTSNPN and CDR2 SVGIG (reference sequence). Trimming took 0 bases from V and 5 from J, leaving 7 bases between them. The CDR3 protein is CAWSVLRETQYF. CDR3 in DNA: TGTGCCTGGAGTGTTCTCCGGGAGACCCAGTACTTC.